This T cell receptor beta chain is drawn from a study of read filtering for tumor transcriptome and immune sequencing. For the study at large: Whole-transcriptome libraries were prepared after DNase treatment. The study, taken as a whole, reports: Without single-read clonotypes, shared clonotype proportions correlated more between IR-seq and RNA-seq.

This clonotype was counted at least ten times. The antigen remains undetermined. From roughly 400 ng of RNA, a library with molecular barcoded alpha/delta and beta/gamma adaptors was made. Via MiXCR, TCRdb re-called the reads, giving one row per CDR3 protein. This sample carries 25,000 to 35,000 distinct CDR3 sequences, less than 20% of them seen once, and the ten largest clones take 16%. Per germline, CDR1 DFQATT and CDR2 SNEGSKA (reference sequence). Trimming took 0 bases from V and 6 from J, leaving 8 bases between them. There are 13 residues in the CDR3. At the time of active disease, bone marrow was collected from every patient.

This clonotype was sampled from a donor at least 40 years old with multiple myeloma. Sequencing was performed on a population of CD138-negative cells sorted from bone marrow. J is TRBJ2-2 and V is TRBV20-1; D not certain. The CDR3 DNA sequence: TGCAGTGCTAGAGATCAAATCGCCGGGGAGCTGTTTTTT. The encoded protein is CSARDQIAGELFF.